This T cell receptor beta chain was observed in a study of CD8+CD57+ T cells in acquired aplastic anemia. Study-wide background: Quantities of DNA derived from sorted CD4+ and CD8+ cells averaged around 3 ug.

TCR beta VDJ combinations and CDR3 sequences were profiled from genomic DNA. TCRdb re-called the reads with MiXCR, one entry per CDR3 protein. The profile shows 150,000 or so distinct CDR3 sequences, roughly 50% of them singletons. The CDR3 is 14 amino acids. Per the germline V gene, CDR1 is LNHDA and CDR2 is SQIVND (reference sequence). V shed 5 bases, J shed 6 bases, and the junction held 4 bases outside the gene matches. This clonotype has ten or more counts. All sequencing subjects had displayed CD8+CD57+ cell expansion on flow cytometry. This clonotype originated in a human donor with aplastic anemia. The sample comprised sorted CD4+, CD8+, or CD8+CD57+ T cells (not recorded which) from PBMCs. The chain couples TRBV19 to TRBJ1-6; TRBD1 matches 7 bases. CDR3 protein: CASSPTGSNSPLHF. In DNA form, the CDR3 reads TGTGCCAGTAGTCCGACAGGGTCTAATTCACCCCTCCACTTT.